This T cell receptor beta chain was identified in a study of CD8 T cells in Susac syndrome. General observations from the study: A relatively small number of individuals underwent TCR sequencing and HLA analysis.

With random hexamers, reverse transcription was performed on about 0.45 to 1 ug of RNA. One entry per CDR3 protein, called by TCRdb with MiXCR from the immunoSEQ multiplex PCR reads. The table includes 150,000 to 180,000 distinct CDR3 sequences, 90% to 95% detected once. This CDR3 is 11 amino acids long. In germline, CDR1 is SNHLY, CDR2 FYNNEI. The V and J ends lost 10 bases and 8 bases respectively, with 14 bases between them. Concerning this clonotype: Its antigen is unknown.

The clonotype comes from a human donor with multiple sclerosis. This rearrangement joins TRBV2 to TRBJ1-2; no definite D call. Sequencing was done on a sample of CD8+ T cells from PBMCs. CDR3 sequence reads: CATQREIGYTF. CDR3 coding DNA: TGTGCCACGCAGAGGGAGATCGGCTACACCTTC. The whole variable domain, remainder taken from reference TRBV2 and TRBJ1-2, is EPEVTQTPSHQVTQMGQEVILRCVPISNHLYFYWYRQILGQKVEFLVSFYNNEISEKSEIFDDQFSVERPDGSNFTLKIRSTKLEDSAMYFCATQREIGYTFGSGTRLTVV.